One T cell receptor beta chain is described in this entry. What it recognizes is unknown. This entry comes from a study of OX40 agonist ivuxolimab in advanced cancers. Study information: The dose-escalation cohort was approximately 81% male, with a mean age of approximately 61 years, ranging about 23 to 90.

The study, taken as a whole, reports: There was clonal expansion of CD4+ and CD8+ blood T cells by week 6 at 0.1 to 3.0 mg/kg. Some nonresponders likewise displayed low normalized T-cell clonal expansion.

The repertoire was sequenced with immunoSEQ multiplex PCR; TCRdb's copy has only in-frame clones and lacks some. The repertoire holds tens of thousands of clones, with roughly 85% as singletons. The CDR3 covers 15 residues. Looked up from germline, CDR1 is SGHNT and CDR2 is YYREEE (reference sequence). Deletions cut 1 base from V and 5 bases from J, with 15 bases between. The V call is TRBV5-4, the J call TRBJ2-5; weak D call: TRBD2 (7 bases). The sample in question was CD4+ or CD8+ T cells sorted from blood, obtained in a trial of the OX40 agonist ivuxolimab. The sequence was collected from an adult with an advanced solid tumor such as melanoma, head and neck, liver or kidney cancer. DNA of the CDR3: TGTGCCAGCAGCTTGTGGGGGAGGGGGGCGGAGACCCAGTACTTC. It specifies CASSLWGRGAETQYF.